The clone carrying this TCR beta chain was picked up many times. Antigen unknown. The sample belongs to a study of T cell repertoires in cytomegalovirus infection. Study in general: From public TCR beta signatures came an indication of both CMV infection and matching HLA type.

Germline V gives CDR1 LGHNA, CDR2 YNFKEQ. The CDR3 covers 15 residues. Trimming stripped 1 base from V and 1 base from J, with 10 bases between. MiXCR was run by TCRdb on the reads, yielding one entry per CDR3 protein. The table records over 300,000 distinct CDR3 sequences, over 7.5% of them present only once. General study points: HLA-C-restricted CMV clonotypes gave the most frequent clonotype in two of eight donors.

The TCR comes from a human donor in good health (CMV status not recorded). Some clones in this sample may be carry-over from other donors' samples. Source material: PBMCs. The chain uses TRBV4-2 and TRBJ1-1; possibly TRBD1 for D (6 bases). This CDR3 is CASSQVGGPNTEAFF. CDR3 nucleotides: TGTGCCAGCAGCCAAGTGGGGGGGCCGAACACTGAAGCTTTCTTT.